A selection of T cell receptor beta chains follows, all from one sample in a study of T cell responses to AZD1222 COVID-19 vaccine. Assay used: immunoSEQ multiplex PCR; TCRdb lists only in-frame clones, some missing. The sample contains approximately 99,000 clones, roughly nine tenths of which appear only once. The sample was peripheral blood, taken on day 0 of MenACWY control vaccination. The receptors here all came from an adult in good health. Both conserved end residues are part of each CDR3. Each record gives: D gene, clone size, V gene, J gene, CDR3 protein, CDR3 DNA. A D gene is named only where the DNA matches it firmly. A row's size may be missing; if present it is once, few, many or a size class.

-,-,TRBV6-1,TRBJ2-1,CASSEYRANLYNEQFF,TGTGCCAGCAGTGAATACCGAGCCAACCTTTACAATGAGCAGTTCTTC
-,-,TRBV6-5,TRBJ1-1,CASIGTVWHTEAFF,TGTGCCAGCATTGGTACAGTTTGGCACACTGAAGCTTTCTTT
-,-,TRBV19,TRBJ1-5,CATTDYNNQPQHF,TGTGCCACCACAGACTATAACAATCAGCCCCAGCATTTT
-,-,TRBV4-3,TRBJ1-1,CASSQDLAMSEAFF,TGCGCCAGCAGCCAAGACTTGGCGATGAGTGAAGCTTTCTTT
-,-,TRBV7-9,TRBJ1-5,CASSLGGGNQPQHF,TGTGCCAGCAGCTTGGGCGGTGGCAATCAGCCCCAGCATTTT
TRBD1,-,TRBV19,TRBJ1-2,CASSRTDRESYGYTF,TGTGCCAGTAGTAGGACGGACAGGGAAAGCTATGGCTACACCTTC
TRBD2,-,TRBV2,TRBJ2-7,CASREGPSHSYEQYF,TGTGCCAGTAGGGAGGGGCCTTCCCACTCCTACGAGCAGTACTTC
TRBD1,-,TRBV5-5,TRBJ1-2,CASSGGQANYGYTF,TGTGCCAGCAGCGGCGGACAGGCCAACTATGGCTACACCTTC
-,-,TRBV30,TRBJ2-7,CAWSSIQGTEQYF,TGTGCCTGGAGTTCCATACAGGGAACCGAGCAGTACTTC
-,-,TRBV11-2,TRBJ2-7,CASSFSGLSYEQYF,TGTGCCAGCAGCTTCTCGGGGCTCTCCTACGAGCAGTACTTC
-,once,TRBV5-5,TRBJ1-5,CASSVGPNSNQPQHF,TGTGCCAGCAGCGTTGGTCCAAATAGCAATCAGCCCCAGCATTTT
-,-,TRBV5-6,TRBJ2-3,CASSYGRTDTQYF,TGTGCCAGCAGCTATGGTCGCACAGATACGCAGTATTTT
TRBD1,-,TRBV24-1,TRBJ2-1,CATSRRDRSYNEQFF,TGTGCCACCAGTCGCCGGGACAGGTCCTACAATGAGCAGTTCTTC
TRBD1,-,TRBV28,TRBJ2-3,CASSPGTGLSTDTQYF,TGTGCCAGCAGCCCTGGGACAGGTCTTAGCACAGATACGCAGTATTTT
-,-,TRBV9,TRBJ2-2,CASSVGSANTGELFF,TGTGCCAGCAGCGTAGGTTCTGCGAACACCGGGGAGCTGTTTTTT
TRBD1,-,TRBV5-4,TRBJ1-1,CASTMTGNTEAFF,TGTGCCAGCACCATGACAGGGAACACTGAGGCTTTCTTT
-,-,TRBV6-2/TRBV6-3,TRBJ2-7,CASSPRGPSYEQYF,TGTGCCAGCAGCCCGCGGGGGCCCTCCTACGAGCAGTACTTC
-,-,TRBV6-5,TRBJ1-1,CASREGENTEAFF,TGTGCCAGCAGGGAGGGGGAAAACACTGAAGCTTTCTTT
TRBD1,-,TRBV18,TRBJ1-2,CASSPPTGVYGYTF,TGTGCCAGCTCACCTCCGACAGGGGTCTATGGCTACACCTTC
-,-,TRBV7-8,TRBJ1-4,CASSFSDFNEKLFF,TGTGCCAGCAGCTTTTCGGACTTTAATGAAAAACTGTTTTTT
-,-,TRBV10-3,TRBJ1-4,CAISAFGGEKLFF,TGTGCCATCAGCGCGTTCGGTGGTGAAAAACTGTTTTTT
-,-,TRBV4-1,TRBJ1-5,CASSQPHRDQQPQHF,TGCGCCAGCAGCCAACCACACAGGGACCAGCAGCCCCAGCATTTT
-,-,TRBV15,TRBJ2-7,CATSRDPVSSYEQYF,TGTGCCACCAGCAGAGATCCGGTATCTTCCTACGAGCAGTACTTC
TRBD2,-,TRBV4-2,TRBJ2-7,CASSLPRRGTSSPEQYF,TGTGCCAGCAGCCTCCCTCGGCGGGGGACTAGCAGTCCCGAGCAGTACTTC
-,once,TRBV18,TRBJ1-1,CATFIRGENTEAFF,TGTGCCACCTTCATCAGGGGAGAGAACACTGAAGCTTTCTTT
-,-,TRBV11-2,TRBJ1-3,CASSPGLGGGNTIYF,TGTGCCAGCAGCCCAGGTCTGGGCGGGGGAAACACCATATATTTT
TRBD1,-,TRBV18,TRBJ1-2,CASSPQVPQGGAYGYTF,TGTGCCAGCTCACCACAGGTCCCACAGGGGGGGGCCTATGGCTACACCTTC
-,-,TRBV11-2,TRBJ1-2,CASSLGIPGLTF,TGTGCCAGCAGCTTAGGCATACCGGGACTCACCTTC
TRBD2,-,TRBV9,TRBJ2-7,CASSVGQRGFAYEQYF,TGTGCCAGCAGCGTAGGTCAGCGGGGGTTTGCCTACGAGCAGTACTTC
-,-,TRBV18,TRBJ1-5,CASSPLGNSNQPQHF,TGTGCCAGCTCACCCCTAGGTAATAGCAATCAGCCCCAGCATTTT
-,-,TRBV11-2,TRBJ2-5,CASSSGPNNLQETQYF,TGTGCCAGCAGCTCCGGACCAAACAACCTCCAAGAGACCCAGTACTTC
-,once,TRBV10-3,TRBJ1-5,CAIRGQANQPQHF,TGTGCCATCAGGGGACAAGCCAACCAGCCCCAGCATTTT
-,-,TRBV7-9,TRBJ1-2,CASSLEGYGYTF,TGTGCCAGCAGCTTAGAGGGATATGGCTACACCTTC
TRBD2,-,TRBV29-1,TRBJ2-7,CSVDRAGVGHEQYF,TGCAGCGTTGATAGGGCGGGGGTCGGCCACGAGCAGTACTTC
-,few,TRBV19,TRBJ2-6,CASKGMDAGANVLTF,TGTGCCAGTAAAGGGATGGATGCTGGGGCCAACGTCCTGACTTTC
TRBD2,-,TRBV7-9,TRBJ2-1,CATDVAGGHDEQFF,TGTGCCACCGACGTTGCGGGGGGGCACGATGAGCAGTTCTTC
TRBD2,-,TRBV20-1,TRBJ2-1,CSASLRRGGLYNEQFF,TGCAGTGCTAGTCTCCGACGGGGGGGCCTCTACAATGAGCAGTTCTTC
TRBD1,-,TRBV24-1,TRBJ1-5,CATSEAGQAQHF,TGTGCCACCAGTGAGGCCGGACAGGCCCAGCATTTT
-,-,TRBV4-2,TRBJ1-1,CASSQGAGAGTEAFF,TGTGCCAGCAGCCAAGGGGCCGGCGCGGGCACTGAAGCTTTCTTT
-,-,TRBV4-3,TRBJ1-2,CASSQDFPPLRLNYGYTF,TGCGCCAGCAGCCAAGACTTTCCCCCGCTAAGACTTAACTATGGCTACACCTTC
TRBD1,-,TRBV4-3,TRBJ1-1,CASSLEDRRSTEAFF,TGCGCCAGCAGCTTGGAGGACAGGAGGAGCACTGAAGCTTTCTTT
-,-,TRBV27,TRBJ2-5,CASSLSPRKETQYEYF,TGTGCCAGCAGTTTATCGCCTAGGAAAGAGACCCAGTACGAATACTTC
-,-,TRBV6-2/TRBV6-3,TRBJ2-1,CASNPRTGRNEQFF,TGTGCCAGCAACCCCCGTACAGGGAGAAATGAGCAGTTCTTC
TRBD1,-,TRBV6-5,TRBJ2-7,CASSSVGQGAYEQYF,TGTGCCAGCAGCTCAGTGGGACAGGGGGCTTACGAGCAGTACTTC
-,-,TRBV19,TRBJ1-1,CASSIGRVGAFF,TGTGCCAGTAGTATCGGCAGGGTTGGAGCTTTCTTT
TRBD1,-,TRBV9,TRBJ2-7,CASSPTPTGLTSYEQYF,TGTGCCAGCAGCCCGACCCCGACAGGGCTAACCTCCTACGAGCAGTACTTC
TRBD2,-,TRBV30,TRBJ2-5,CACTIAGGETQYF,TGTGCCTGCACTATAGCGGGAGGGGAGACCCAGTACTTC
-,-,TRBV11-2,TRBJ1-6,CASAALWGVDSPLHF,TGTGCCAGCGCAGCCTTGTGGGGGGTCGATTCACCCCTCCACTTT